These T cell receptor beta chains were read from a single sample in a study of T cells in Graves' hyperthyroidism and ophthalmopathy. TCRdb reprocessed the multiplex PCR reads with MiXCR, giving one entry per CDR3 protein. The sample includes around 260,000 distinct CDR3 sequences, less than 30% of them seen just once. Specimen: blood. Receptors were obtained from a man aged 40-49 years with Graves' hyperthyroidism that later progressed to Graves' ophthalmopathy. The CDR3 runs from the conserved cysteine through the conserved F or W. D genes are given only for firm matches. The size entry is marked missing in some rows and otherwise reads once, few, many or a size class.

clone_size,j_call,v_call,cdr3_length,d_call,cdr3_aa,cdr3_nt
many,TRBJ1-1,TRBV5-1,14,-,CASSLEPSNTEAFF,TGCGCCAGCAGCTTGGAACCTTCGAACACTGAAGCTTTCTTT
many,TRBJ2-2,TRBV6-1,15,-,CASTATRRYTGELFF,TGTGCCAGCACCGCGACTAGGAGGTACACCGGGGAGCTGTTTTTT
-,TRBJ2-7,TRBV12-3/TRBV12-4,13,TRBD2,CASMFGGADEQYF,TGTGCCAGCATGTTCGGGGGGGCTGACGAGCAGTACTTC
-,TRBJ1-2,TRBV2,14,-,CASRGDNTNYGYTF,TGTGCCAGCAGGGGGGACAATACTAACTATGGCTACACCTTC
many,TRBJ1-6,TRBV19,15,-,CASSRSSSYNSPLHF,TGTGCCAGTAGTAGGTCGAGCTCCTATAATTCACCCCTCCACTTT
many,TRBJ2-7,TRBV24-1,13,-,CATSGTGLYEQYF,TGTGCCACCAGTGGAACAGGACTCTACGAGCAGTACTTC
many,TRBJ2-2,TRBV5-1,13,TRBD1,CASRQGRTGELFF,TGCGCCTCCCGACAGGGTCGCACCGGGGAGCTGTTTTTT
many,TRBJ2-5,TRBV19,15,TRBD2,CASSPRLAGVETQYF,TGTGCCAGTAGTCCGCGACTAGCGGGAGTAGAGACCCAGTACTTC
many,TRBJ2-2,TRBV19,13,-,CASSIPGIGELFF,TGTGCCAGTAGTATACCGGGTATCGGGGAGCTGTTTTTT
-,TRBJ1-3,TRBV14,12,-,CASSPAGNTIYF,TGTGCCAGCAGCCCGGCTGGAAACACCATATATTTT
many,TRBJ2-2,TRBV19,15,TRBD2,CASSRTSGRAGELFF,TGTGCCAGTAGCCGAACTAGCGGGAGGGCCGGGGAGCTGTTTTTT
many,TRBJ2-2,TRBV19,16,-,CASSTPDRTNTGELFF,TGTGCCAGTAGTACCCCCGACAGGACGAACACCGGGGAGCTGTTTTTT
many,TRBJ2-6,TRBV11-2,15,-,CASSLDVNGANVLTF,TGTGCCAGCAGCTTAGACGTAAATGGGGCCAACGTCCTGACTTTC
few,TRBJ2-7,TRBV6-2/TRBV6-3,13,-,CASSRNQVYEQYF,TGTGCCAGCAGTCGCAATCAGGTCTACGAGCAGTACTTC
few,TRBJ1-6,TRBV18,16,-,CASSQTGTLYNSPLHF,TGTGCCAGCTCACAAACCGGGACACTTTATAATTCACCCCTCCACTTT
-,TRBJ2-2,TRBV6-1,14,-,CASSETVNTGELFF,TGTGCCAGCAGTGAAACAGTAAACACCGGGGAGCTGTTTTTT
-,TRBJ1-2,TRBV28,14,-,CASRNRDYVGGYTF,TGTGCCAGCAGGAACAGGGACTATGTTGGTGGCTACACCTTC
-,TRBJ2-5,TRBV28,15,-,CASRNSGQRQETQYF,TGTGCCAGCAGAAATTCAGGACAGCGGCAAGAGACCCAGTACTTC
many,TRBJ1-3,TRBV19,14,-,CASRWAASGNTIYF,TGTGCCAGTCGATGGGCAGCCTCTGGAAACACCATATATTTT
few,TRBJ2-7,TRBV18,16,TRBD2,CASSPVPLTSGKEQYF,TGTGCCAGCTCACCGGTCCCTCTGACTAGCGGGAAGGAGCAGTACTTC
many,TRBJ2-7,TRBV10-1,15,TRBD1,CASSDQGQGLYEQYF,TGCGCCAGCAGTGATCAAGGACAGGGACTGTACGAGCAGTACTTC
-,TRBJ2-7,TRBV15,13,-,CATSSSDTYEQYF,TGTGCCACCAGCAGCTCAGATACCTACGAGCAGTACTTC
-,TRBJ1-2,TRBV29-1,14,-,CSVERAQNHYGYTF,TGCAGCGTTGAAAGGGCCCAGAACCACTATGGCTACACCTTC
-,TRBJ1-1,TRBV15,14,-,CATSSSGESTEAFF,TGTGCCACCAGCAGTTCAGGGGAAAGTACTGAAGCTTTCTTT
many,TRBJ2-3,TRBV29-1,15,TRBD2,CSVGGAGGPTDTQYF,TGCAGCGTTGGGGGAGCGGGAGGTCCCACAGATACGCAGTATTTT
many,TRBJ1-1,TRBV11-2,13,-,CASSLDMNTEAFF,TGTGCCAGCAGCTTAGATATGAACACTGAAGCTTTCTTT
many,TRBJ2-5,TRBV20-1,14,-,CSARESQGRETQYF,TGCAGTGCTAGAGAATCGCAGGGGCGGGAGACCCAGTACTTC
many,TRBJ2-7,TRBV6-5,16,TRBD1,CASSYWGQGSSYEQYF,TGTGCCAGCAGTTACTGGGGACAGGGGAGCTCCTACGAGCAGTACTTC
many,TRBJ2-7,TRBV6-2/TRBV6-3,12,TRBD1,CATRTGIYEQYF,TGTGCCACCAGGACAGGGATCTACGAGCAGTACTTC
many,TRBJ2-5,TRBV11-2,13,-,CASSFPSGETQYF,TGTGCCAGCAGCTTCCCGAGCGGGGAGACCCAGTACTTC
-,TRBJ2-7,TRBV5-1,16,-,CASSVGPRGDSYEQYF,TGCGCCAGCAGCGTCGGTCCCAGGGGGGACTCCTACGAGCAGTACTTC
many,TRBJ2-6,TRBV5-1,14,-,CASSSTSGANVLTF,TGCGCCAGCAGCTCCACCTCTGGGGCCAACGTCCTGACTTTC
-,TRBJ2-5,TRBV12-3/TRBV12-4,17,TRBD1,CASSFGTGGPYQETQYF,TGTGCCAGCAGTTTTGGGACAGGGGGACCGTACCAAGAGACCCAGTACTTC
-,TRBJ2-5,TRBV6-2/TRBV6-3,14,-,CASTMLVDTETQYF,TGTGCCAGCACCATGTTGGTGGATACAGAGACCCAGTACTTC
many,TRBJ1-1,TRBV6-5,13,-,CASFREGNTEAFF,TGTGCCAGCTTCAGGGAGGGGAACACTGAAGCTTTCTTT
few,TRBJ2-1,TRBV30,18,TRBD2,CAWGITGLAYRPYNEQFF,TGTGCCTGGGGCATTACGGGACTAGCGTACCGGCCCTACAATGAGCAGTTCTTC
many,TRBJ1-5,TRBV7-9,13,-,CASSLRGPEPQHF,TGTGCCAGCAGCTTAAGAGGTCCTGAGCCCCAGCATTTT
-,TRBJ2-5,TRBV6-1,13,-,CASYGVEVETQYF,TGTGCCAGTTACGGGGTGGAGGTAGAGACCCAGTACTTC
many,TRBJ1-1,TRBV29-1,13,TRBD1,CSAWTGKDTEAFF,TGCAGCGCCTGGACAGGGAAGGACACTGAAGCTTTCTTT
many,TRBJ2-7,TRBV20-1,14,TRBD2,CSAWGGRASSEQYF,TGCAGTGCCTGGGGGGGACGCGCGTCCAGCGAGCAGTACTTC
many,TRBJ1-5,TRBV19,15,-,CASSIRQTYNQPQHF,TGTGCCAGTAGTATTCGGCAGACTTACAATCAGCCCCAGCATTTT
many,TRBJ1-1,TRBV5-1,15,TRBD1,CASSRDRGMNTEAFF,TGCGCCAGCAGCCGGGACAGGGGGATGAACACTGAAGCTTTCTTT
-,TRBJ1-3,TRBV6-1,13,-,CASRAVSGNTIYF,TGTGCCAGCAGGGCTGTTTCTGGAAACACCATATATTTT
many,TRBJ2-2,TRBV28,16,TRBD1,CASSRGTGGFTGELFF,TGTGCCAGCAGTAGGGGGACAGGGGGTTTCACCGGGGAGCTGTTTTTT
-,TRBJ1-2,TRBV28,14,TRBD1,CASTDRVGNYGYTF,TGTGCCAGCACAGACAGGGTCGGTAACTATGGCTACACCTTC
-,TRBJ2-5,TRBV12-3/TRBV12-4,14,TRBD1,CASGPDRYQETQYF,TGTGCCAGCGGGCCGGACAGGTACCAAGAGACCCAGTACTTC
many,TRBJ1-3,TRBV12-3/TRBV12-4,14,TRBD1,CASTPGQGGNTIYF,TGTGCCAGCACCCCGGGACAGGGGGGAAACACCATATATTTT
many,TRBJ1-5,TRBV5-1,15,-,CASSLDGGSGQPQHF,TGCGCCAGCAGCTTGGACGGAGGTTCTGGACAGCCCCAGCATTTT
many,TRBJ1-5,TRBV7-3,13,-,CASSLTSNQSQHF,TGTGCCAGCAGCTTAACGTCGAATCAGTCCCAGCATTTT
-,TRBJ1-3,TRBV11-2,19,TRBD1,CASSLDGTGGVVAGNTIYF,TGTGCCAGCAGCTTAGATGGGACAGGGGGCGTCGTGGCTGGAAACACCATATATTTT
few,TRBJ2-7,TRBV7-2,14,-,CASTVGATNYEQYF,TGTGCCAGCACCGTTGGGGCCACTAATTACGAGCAGTACTTC
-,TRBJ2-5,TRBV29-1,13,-,CSVELDRRETQYF,TGCAGCGTTGAACTGGACCGCCGGGAGACCCAGTACTTC
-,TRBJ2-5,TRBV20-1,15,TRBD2,CSARDATSGQETQYF,TGCAGTGCTAGAGATGCGACTAGCGGCCAAGAGACCCAGTACTTC
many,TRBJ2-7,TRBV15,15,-,CATSVRERGAYEQYF,TGTGCCACCAGCGTACGGGAAAGGGGCGCCTACGAGCAGTACTTC
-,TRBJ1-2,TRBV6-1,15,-,CASSTLDRFGYGYTF,TGTGCCAGCAGTACCCTCGACCGCTTTGGCTATGGCTACACCTTC
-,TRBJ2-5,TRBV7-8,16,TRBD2,CASSSLAGVLLETQYF,TGTGCCAGCAGCTCACTAGCGGGAGTCCTTTTAGAGACCCAGTACTTC
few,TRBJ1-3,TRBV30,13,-,CAWSVGDGNTIYF,TGTGCCTGGAGCGTCGGAGACGGAAACACCATATATTTT
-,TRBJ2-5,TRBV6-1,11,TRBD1,CATSGGQTQYF,TGTGCCACTTCAGGGGGACAGACCCAGTACTTC